This TCR beta chain derives from a study of regulatory T cells in long-lasting Graves disease. Noted time point: newly diagnosed GD, antithyroid drugs for less than 3 months. Construction of the TCR library relied on RNA isolated from PBMCs. HTBI primers from iRepertoire and Arm-PCR of CDR3 regions yielded the TCR beta libraries. TCRdb reprocessed the multiplex PCR reads via MiXCR and lists one record per CDR3 protein. The sample lists around 450,000 distinct CDR3 sequences; about 15% were seen once. General study results and limits: What was studied was peripheral blood only, and not thyroid tissue. Whereas around 970 public clonotypes were shared by new patients, persistent patients shared more, at a few thousand.

Concerning this clonotype itself: Its specificity is not known.

V lost 5 bases and J 0 bases, leaving 4 bases between the germline ends. The V gene's germline CDR1 is SQVTM and CDR2 ANQGSEA. The CDR3 is 11 amino acids. The sample also formed part of further work on T cells in Graves' hyperthyroidism and ophthalmopathy. That investigation notes: No progression to ophthalmopathy during 18 months of follow-up defined stable disease. In blood, most of the thyroid clonotypes expanded above 0.001 were also present.

The sample here was peripheral blood mononuclear cells (PBMCs), taken at new diagnosis, from a patient treated with antithyroid drugs. The V and J genes are TRBV29-1 and TRBJ1-1; no clear D gene. The sequence was obtained from a woman in her 30s with Graves disease. The CDR3 spells CSVSLNTEAFF. Here the CDR3 DNA reads TGCAGCGTTTCGCTGAACACTGAAGCTTTCTTT.